These T cell receptor beta chains were read from a single sample in a study of radiotherapy plus CTLA-4 blockade in lung cancer. The assay was immunoSEQ multiplex PCR, and TCRdb's table has in-frame clones only and misses some. The sample contains about 80,000 clones, more than 75% of which appear only once. The sample consisted of peripheral blood, taken from a patient treated with radiotherapy plus ipilimumab. Every receptor here comes from a human donor with non-small cell lung cancer who had a partial response to radiotherapy plus ipilimumab. Both conserved end residues are part of each CDR3. D genes are given only for firm matches. The size of a clone is reported for some rows only, either as once, few or many, or as a class for expanded clones.

. . TRBJ1-3 TRBV19 TGTGCCAGTAGTGCATCCCAGGGTTCTGGAAACACCATATATTTT CASSASQGSGNTIYF
. . TRBJ1-1 TRBV4-1 TGCGCCAGCAGCCAAGCAGGGGCGGGCACTGAAGCTTTCTTT CASSQAGAGTEAFF
. TRBD1 TRBJ2-1 TRBV29-1 TGCAGCGATTCGGGACAGAACTCCTACAATGAGCAGTTCTTC CSDSGQNSYNEQFF
. . TRBJ2-1 TRBV27 TGTGCCTCAACTCCAACGGGGGTCTCCTACAATGAGCAGTTCTTC CASTPTGVSYNEQFF
. TRBD1 TRBJ2-7 TRBV5-1 TGCGCCAGCAGCTTCTCGACAGGGGGCCCATACGAGCAGTACTTC CASSFSTGGPYEQYF
. TRBD1 TRBJ1-4 TRBV29-1 TGCAGCGTCAAACAGGGGATCGGGCGAGAAAAACTGTTTTTT CSVKQGIGREKLFF
. TRBD2 TRBJ2-5 TRBV7-3 TGTGCCAGCAGCGAGACTAGCGGGAGGGAAGAGACCCAGTACTTC CASSETSGREETQYF
. . TRBJ1-6 TRBV10-2 TGCGCCAGCAGTGAGACAGGGACGGCTTCACCCCTCCACTTT CASSETGTASPLHF
. . TRBJ1-1 TRBV7-2 TGTGCCAGCAGCTTAGTTCGGGTCAACACTGAAGCTTTCTTT CASSLVRVNTEAFF
. . TRBJ2-1 TRBV5-1 TGCGCCAGCAGCTTGAGGGGCTACTACAATGAGCAGTTCTTC CASSLRGYYNEQFF
. . TRBJ1-6 TRBV30 TGTGCCTGCCGGAGGGAATGGAATTCACCCCTCCACTTT CACRREWNSPLHF
. TRBD2 TRBJ2-1 TRBV28 TGTGCCAGCAGTCCTCCCTATGGGACTAGCTCCTACAATGAGCAGTTCTTC CASSPPYGTSSYNEQFF
. TRBD2 TRBJ2-7 TRBV10-3 TGTGCCATCAGTGACCCCGGGGTAGCGGGAGGGTACGAGCAGTACTTC CAISDPGVAGGYEQYF
. . TRBJ1-6 TRBV5-4 TGTGCCAGCAGCTTGGACGGGGGGAATTCACCCCTCCACTTT CASSLDGGNSPLHF
. TRBD2 TRBJ2-7 TRBV14 TGTGCCAGCAGCCGGGGCGGGGGATTCTACGAGCAGTACTTC CASSRGGGFYEQYF
. TRBD2 TRBJ2-3 TRBV7-9 TGTGCCAGCAGCTGGGGAGCGGGACCAGATACGCAGTATTTT CASSWGAGPDTQYF
. . TRBJ1-5 TRBV27 TGTGCCAGCAGTATCGACACCGGGGGCAATCAGCCCCAGCATTTT CASSIDTGGNQPQHF
. TRBD1 TRBJ1-2 TRBV13 TGTGCCAGCAGTTCGGACAGGGTTGAAGGCTACACCTTC CASSSDRVEGYTF
. . TRBJ2-5 TRBV19 TGTGCCAGTTCCCGCCGGGACACCGGGGGGTTAACCCAGTACTTC CASSRRDTGGLTQYF
. . TRBJ2-7 TRBV28 TGTGCCAGCAGTCCGAACCTAGGGAGCTCCTACGAGCAGTACTTC CASSPNLGSSYEQYF
. . TRBJ1-2 TRBV11-1 TGTGCCAGCAGCCCCCGGACACAAAGCAACTATGGCTACACCTTC CASSPRTQSNYGYTF
. TRBD1 TRBJ1-6 TRBV6-5 TGTGCCAGCAGTTACCCGGGACAGAGGGATTCACCCCTCCACTTT CASSYPGQRDSPLHF
. . TRBJ1-5 TRBV5-6 TGTGCCAGCAGCTCAAACCGCCAGGGCCGCAATCAGCCCCAGCATTTT CASSSNRQGRNQPQHF
medium-sized TRBD1 TRBJ1-1 TRBV5-1 TGCGCCAGCAGCGGGCGGACAGGGGACACTGAAGCTTTCTTT CASSGRTGDTEAFF
. . TRBJ2-3 TRBV19 TGTGCCAGTAGTATCACAGGAAGCACAGATACGCAGTATTTT CASSITGSTDTQYF
. TRBD1 TRBJ1-5 TRBV28 TGTGCCAGCAGTTTATCGACAGGGAATAGCAATCAGCCCCAGCATTTT CASSLSTGNSNQPQHF
few TRBD1 TRBJ1-5 TRBV29-1 TGCAGCGTTGGTGAGGGGGCGTTGGGCAATCAGCCCCAGCATTTT CSVGEGALGNQPQHF
. TRBD2 TRBJ2-7 TRBV5-4 TGTGCCAGCAGCTTGGAGACTAGCGGCTACGAGCAGTACTTC CASSLETSGYEQYF
once TRBD1 TRBJ1-6 TRBV28 TGTGCCAGCCTGGACAGGGGGCGAAGTAAGAATTCACCCCTCCACTTT CASLDRGRSKNSPLHF
. TRBD2 TRBJ2-2 TRBV7-2 TGTGCCAGCAGCACCCTGCTCGTGGCGGGAGTGATCACCGGGGAGCTGTTTTTT CASSTLLVAGVITGELFF
. . TRBJ1-2 TRBV6-5 TGTGCCAGCAGTTATTCGGGGACTATGGGTGGCTACACCTTC CASSYSGTMGGYTF
few TRBD2 TRBJ2-1 TRBV7-9 TGTGCCAGCAGCTCCCCTCCGAGCGGGAGAGTCTTCGATGAGCAGTTCTTC CASSSPPSGRVFDEQFF
. TRBD2 TRBJ2-1 TRBV5-1 TGCGCCAGATACGGAGTAGCGGGAGGGCCGGGTAATGAGCAGTTCTTC CARYGVAGGPGNEQFF
. . TRBJ1-1 TRBV27 TGTGCCAGCAGTTTAGAAAAGGGGGGGCTGAACACTGAAGCTTTCTTT CASSLEKGGLNTEAFF
. . TRBJ2-6 TRBV2 TGTGCCAGCAGCGACTTCAAGACAGACCTGACTTTC CASSDFKTDLTF
. . TRBJ1-1 TRBV2 TGTGCCAGCAGTGAATGGGCCAGGGGTGAAGCTTTCTTT CASSEWARGEAFF
. TRBD1 TRBJ1-6 TRBV10-2 TGCGCCAGCAGTGAGTTTGGACAGGAAAAACACCGACCCCAACCCCTCCACTTT CASSEFGQEKHRPQPLHF
. . TRBJ2-7 TRBV27 TGTGCCAGCAGTCCAACAGGGACCTACGAGCAGTACTTC CASSPTGTYEQYF
. TRBD1 TRBJ1-2 TRBV2 TGTGCCAGCAGTAGAAACGGACAGGGGGCACGCTACACCTTC CASSRNGQGARYTF